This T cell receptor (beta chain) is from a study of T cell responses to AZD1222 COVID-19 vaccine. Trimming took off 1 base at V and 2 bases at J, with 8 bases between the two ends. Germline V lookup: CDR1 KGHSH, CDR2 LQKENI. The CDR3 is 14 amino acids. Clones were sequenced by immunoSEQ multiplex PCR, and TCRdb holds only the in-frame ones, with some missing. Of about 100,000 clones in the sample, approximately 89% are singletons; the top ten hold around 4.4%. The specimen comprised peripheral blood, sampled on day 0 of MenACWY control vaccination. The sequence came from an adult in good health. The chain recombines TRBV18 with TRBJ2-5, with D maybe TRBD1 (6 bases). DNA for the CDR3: TGTGCCAGCTCACCACGCGGACAGCAAGAGACCCAGTACTTC. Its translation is CASSPRGQQETQYF.